The 19 T cell receptor beta chains below all came from one sample that was sequenced in a study of blood T cells in healthy people across ages. Using a J-beta primer mix together with a sample-barcoded 5' primer, a second PCR was run for roughly 6 to 12 cycles. TCRdb reprocessed the 5' RACE reads with MiXCR, giving one entry per CDR3 protein. Of 600,000 to 650,000 distinct CDR3 sequences listed, 58% are singletons. Source material: blood. These receptors were collected from a man between 60 and 70 years old in good health.

This clonotype has a handful of counts. V and J are TRBV20-1 and TRBJ1-6, with 7 bases lining up with TRBD1. There are 15 residues in the CDR3. Germline lookup yields CDR1 DFQATT and CDR2 SNEGSKA (reference sequence). The V gene end was trimmed by 0 bases and the J gene end by 5 bases; junction bases not matched to a gene: 4. The CDR3 region has the DNA TGCAGTGCTAGAGAGTGGGACAGAGATAATTCACCCCTCCACTTT. Its translation: CSAREWDRDNSPLHF.

This chain joins TRBV28 and TRBJ2-4, with no clear D. This CDR3 has 12 amino acids. V shed 8 bases and J shed 5 bases, with 10 bases lying between them. The germline CDR1 and CDR2 sequences are MDHEN and SYDVKM. CDR3 protein: CASRYGENIQYF. The CDR3, as DNA: TGTGCCAGCCGCTACGGTGAAAACATTCAGTACTTC.

This chain links TRBV10-3 with TRBJ1-4; D gene ambiguous. Germline assignment: CDR1 ENHRY and CDR2 SYGVKD. V was clipped by 4 bases and J by 8 bases, with 8 bases between them. The CDR3 loop spans 12 amino acids. CDR3 in amino acids: CAISGPGEKLFF. The CDR3 nucleotides are TGTGCCATCAGTGGCCCCGGGGAAAAACTGTTTTTT.

The chain combines TRBV6-1 with TRBJ1-2, with 9 bases that match TRBD1. With V trimmed by 7 bases and J by 4 bases, 10 bases remained unmatched. CDR3 length: 15 residues. Germline CDR1 is MNHNS and CDR2 is SASEGT. The CDR3 spells CASNGGDRGAYGYTF. In nucleotides, the CDR3 is TGTGCCAGCAATGGAGGCGACAGGGGGGCCTATGGCTACACCTTC.

This clonotype came up a few times. The genes are TRBV29-1 and TRBJ2-5, with TRBD1 matching over 8 bases. The CDR3 length is 15 residues. The germline V gene has CDR1 SQVTM and CDR2 ANQGSEA. J was trimmed by 5 bases and V by 0 bases; bases with no gene match: 8. CDR3 DNA: TGCAGCGTTGAAGACCCCAGGGGGCGCAGGGAGACCCAGTACTTC. It specifies CSVEDPRGRRETQYF.

The rearrangement uses TRBV5-1 and TRBJ1-2; 7 positions agree with TRBD1. The CDR3 is 15 amino acids. V shed 0 bases, J shed 3 bases, and the junction held 5 bases outside the gene matches. Germline CDR1 and CDR2: SGHRS and YFSETQ. The CDR3 reads CASSLDGDRYYGYTF. The CDR3 nucleotides are TGCGCCAGCAGCTTGGATGGGGACAGATACTATGGCTACACCTTC.

The chain carries TRBV7-2 and TRBJ2-1; 9 bases are shared with TRBD2. V was clipped by 3 bases and J by 6 bases; unmatched bases: 9. Germline values: CDR1 SGHTA, CDR2 FQGNSA. This CDR3 is built from 16 residues. The CDR3 nucleotides read TGTGCCAGCAGCTTGCGCAGGACTAGCGACACCAATGAGCAGTTCTTC. This encodes CASSLRRTSDTNEQFF.

This clonotype is a singleton in its sample. The chain employs TRBV3-1 and TRBJ2-5; tentatively, D is TRBD1 or TRBD2 (5 bases each). The germline V gene encodes CDR1 LGHDT and CDR2 YNNKEL (reference sequence). V shed 1 base and J shed 2 bases, with 14 bases lying between them. The CDR3 sequence is 16 residues long. CDR3 in amino acids: CASSQAGGPSQETQYF. The DNA of the CDR3 is TGTGCCAGCAGCCAAGCTGGGGGACCATCACAAGAGACCCAGTACTTC.

V usage is TRBV28 and J usage is TRBJ1-4; possibly TRBD1 for D (6 bases). The V gene lost 3 bases and the J gene lost 6 bases, with 17 bases spanning the gap. CDR1 MDHEN and CDR2 SYDVKM come from the germline V gene. The CDR3 length is 16 residues. The CDR3 DNA reads TGTGCCAGCAGTTTTTCGCCGGGAGGGGGGGATGAAAAACTGTTTTTT. This codes for CASSFSPGGGDEKLFF.

The chain uses TRBV6-2 or TRBV6-3 and TRBJ1-1; D call uncertain. In germline, CDR1 is MNHEY, CDR2 SVGEGT. Trimming took off 2 bases at V and 0 bases at J, with 13 bases between the two ends. The CDR3 has 16 residues. In DNA, the CDR3 is TGTGCCAGCAGTTACAGCGTCGGGCAGATGAACACTGAAGCTTTCTTT. It is translated as CASSYSVGQMNTEAFF.

The V gene is TRBV7-8, the J gene TRBJ2-4; D is unresolved. Germline CDR1 reads SGHVS; CDR2 reads FQNEAQ. The ends were cut back, 2 bases at V and 8 bases at J, with 10 bases in the middle. The CDR3 is 13 amino acids. The CDR3 coding sequence is TGTGCCAGCAGCTTACCCGGGCCCTACATTCAGTACTTC. Amino acid sequence: CASSLPGPYIQYF.

Comment on this clonotype: A single base separates this from a much larger clone, so it may be a read error. This chain connects TRBV10-3 to TRBJ2-5; 7 bases line up with TRBD2. From germline, CDR1 is ENHRY and CDR2 SYGVKD. The J segment lost 11 bases and the V segment lost 2 bases, leaving 14 bases of the junction unmatched. The CDR3 runs to 15 residues. The CDR3 spells CAISEGREGSGEQYF. For the CDR3, the DNA is TGTGCCATCAGTGAGGGGAGGGAAGGAAGTGGTGAGCAGTACTTC.

The rearrangement links TRBV5-1 to TRBJ2-1; TRBD1 aligns across 7 bases. With V trimmed by 4 bases and J by 6 bases, 10 bases remained unmatched. CDR1 is SGHRS and CDR2 is YFSETQ in the germline V gene. This CDR3 is 15 amino acids long. DNA for the CDR3: TGCGCCAGCAGCCTAGTTAGGACAGGTCCCAATGAGCAGTTCTTC. Amino acid sequence: CASSLVRTGPNEQFF.

The chain is built from TRBV27 and TRBJ1-2, with a tentative D call TRBD1 (6 bases). V was clipped by 4 bases and J by 4 bases, with 13 bases between them. Germline V CDR1 and CDR2: MNHEY, SMNVEV (reference sequence). There are 14 residues in the CDR3. CDR3 loop: CASSSRGYPYGYTF. Here the CDR3 DNA reads TGTGCCAGCAGTTCCAGGGGCTATCCCTATGGCTACACCTTC.

This clonotype was seen only a few times. The chain employs TRBV20-1 and TRBJ1-2, with 9 bases fitting TRBD1. The ends lost 1 base at V and 8 bases at J; junction bases unmatched: 11. Looked up from germline, CDR1 is DFQATT and CDR2 is SNEGSKA (reference sequence). This CDR3 region has 15 residues. The CDR3 protein is CSARVPAGTGYGYTF. The DNA of the CDR3 is TGCAGTGCTAGAGTCCCCGCCGGGACAGGGTACGGCTACACCTTC.

The rearrangement uses TRBV10-3 and TRBJ2-1; D may be TRBD2 (5 bases). CDR3 size: 17 residues. Germline CDR1 ENHRY, CDR2 SYGVKD. Between the trimmed V and J ends, which lost 0 bases and 0 bases, there was a span of 12 bases. The CDR3 DNA sequence: TGTGCCATCAGTGAGTCGCGGGTGGGAAGCTCCTACAATGAGCAGTTCTTC. Translation: CAISESRVGSSYNEQFF.

The V call is TRBV12-3 or TRBV12-4, the J call TRBJ1-1; D not certain. The V gene lost 3 bases and the J gene lost 1 base, with 6 bases spanning the gap. The CDR3 spans 13 residues. The CDR3 reads CASSFRRNTEAFF. DNA of the CDR3: TGTGCCAGCAGTTTCCGGAGGAACACTGAAGCTTTCTTT.

The chain recombines TRBV10-3 with TRBJ1-1; tentative D call: TRBD1 (6 bases). Germline CDR1 ENHRY, CDR2 SYGVKD. V lost 7 bases and J 1 base, leaving 10 bases between the germline ends. CDR3 length: 13 residues. DNA of the CDR3: TGTGCCATCAAAGCGACAGGGAACACTGAAGCTTTCTTT. Amino acids: CAIKATGNTEAFF.

Details on this clonotype: The junction departs from the called germline gene at one end, perhaps through a read error. The chain employs TRBV5-8 and TRBJ2-1; no clear D gene. TRBJ2-7 explains the end of the DNA better; the J call may be wrong. CDR1 SGHTS and CDR2 YDEGEE come from the germline V gene. CDR3 length equals 11 residues. In nucleotides, the CDR3 is TGTACCAGCAGCTTGACCTACGAGCAGTACTTC. The encoded protein is CTSSLTYEQYF.